The entry below gives a single T cell receptor (beta chain) sequence along with its context. No antigen is known for it. The source of the sample is a study of cytomegalovirus exposure and HLA in healthy donors. Notes on the study in general: In vitro assays verified that a few CMV-associated chains recognized CMV antigens specifically. The tendency of first-cohort TCR clusters to co-occur in the 100 to 150 validation repertoires was identified by a subsequent analysis.

Repertoires were generated with immunoSEQ multiplex PCR, while TCRdb's copy carries only in-frame clones and drops some. The repertoire holds some 340,000 clones, with about 90% as singletons. Germline assignment: CDR1 SGHVS and CDR2 FQNEAQ. This CDR3 has 18 residues. V was pared by 4 bases and J by 6 bases, with 16 bases of the junction left unmatched. This chain joins TRBV7-8 and TRBJ2-3, with 10 bases aligning to TRBD2. Sequencing was performed on PBMCs. The receptor was derived from a woman aged 25 to 39 in good health and CMV-seropositive. The DNA of the CDR3 is TGTGCCAGCAGCTCCACACAACTAGCGGGACCGTCTGTTGATACGCAGTATTTT. Translating it yields CASSSTQLAGPSVDTQYF.